A selection of T cell receptor beta chains follows, all from one sample in a study of T cell responses to AZD1222 COVID-19 vaccine. The assay was immunoSEQ multiplex PCR, and TCRdb's table has in-frame clones only and misses some. The table lists tens of thousands of clones, roughly 91% of them singletons. Sequences were derived from peripheral blood, sampled on day 0 of AZD1222 vaccination. The source of these receptors is an adult in good health. The CDR3 runs from the conserved cysteine through the conserved F or W. A D gene is named only where the DNA matches it firmly. Where a row states a size, it is once, few, many or the class of an expanded clone; other rows omit it.

TRBJ1-1 | NA | NA | TRBV19 | CASSQVMNTEAFF | TGTGCCAGTAGTCAGGTCATGAACACTGAAGCTTTCTTT
TRBJ2-5 | NA | NA | TRBV3-1/TRBV3-2 | CASSRSRVLQETQYF | TGTGCCAGCAGCCGAAGTCGGGTCCTCCAAGAGACCCAGTACTTC
TRBJ1-2 | NA | NA | TRBV6-5 | CASRAPTGVGYTF | TGTGCCAGCAGGGCCCCGACAGGAGTAGGCTACACCTTC
TRBJ1-5 | NA | NA | TRBV29-1 | CSVEVGGDQPQHF | TGCAGCGTTGAGGTAGGGGGAGATCAGCCCCAGCATTTT
TRBJ2-7 | NA | NA | TRBV4-3 | CASSQDRSGEQYF | TGCGCCAGCAGCCAAGATAGGAGCGGGGAGCAGTACTTC
TRBJ1-6 | NA | NA | TRBV25-1 | CASSDQTQLGYNSPLHF | TGTGCCAGCAGTGATCAGACTCAGCTGGGGTATAATTCACCCCTCCACTTT
TRBJ1-2 | NA | NA | TRBV7-8 | CASSQDRFPYGYTF | TGTGCCAGCAGCCAAGACAGGTTTCCCTATGGCTACACCTTC
TRBJ1-3 | NA | NA | TRBV3-1/TRBV3-2 | CASSQGLPNTIYF | TGTGCCAGCAGCCAAGGTTTGCCAAACACCATATATTTT
TRBJ1-2 | NA | NA | TRBV29-1 | CSVALGQTEGYTF | TGCAGCGTCGCCCTAGGACAGACGGAAGGCTACACCTTC
TRBJ2-7 | NA | NA | TRBV10-3 | CAISSEKQTIYEQYF | TGTGCCATCTCTAGTGAGAAACAGACAATCTACGAGCAGTACTTC
TRBJ2-4 | NA | once | TRBV28 | CASPGPPSGDLQYF | TGTGCCAGCCCCGGGCCGCCTTCGGGAGATCTTCAGTACTTC
TRBJ2-1 | TRBD1 | NA | TRBV10-3 | CAISGPDRGISNEQFF | TGTGCCATCAGTGGGCCGGACAGGGGTATTTCGAATGAGCAGTTCTTC
TRBJ1-2 | NA | NA | TRBV6-2/TRBV6-3 | CASSSEGYGYTF | TGTGCCAGCAGCTCCGAGGGCTATGGCTACACCTTC
TRBJ1-6 | NA | NA | TRBV12-3/TRBV12-4 | CASSWGNSPLHF | TGTGCCAGCAGTTGGGGAAATTCACCCCTCCACTTT
TRBJ1-6 | NA | NA | TRBV10-3 | CAISESGGRDNSPLYF | TGTGCCATCAGTGAGTCGGGGGGCAGGGATAATTCACCCCTCTACTTT
TRBJ1-1 | NA | NA | TRBV4-3 | CASSRQQTMNTEAFF | TGCGCCAGCAGCCGTCAACAGACTATGAACACTGAAGCTTTCTTT
TRBJ1-2 | NA | NA | TRBV4-3 | CASSQDMSGYGYTF | TGCGCCAGCAGCCAAGATATGTCAGGATATGGCTACACCTTC
TRBJ1-1 | NA | NA | TRBV3-1/TRBV3-2 | CASSPGPTEAFF | TGTGCCAGCAGTCCAGGGCCCACTGAAGCTTTCTTT
TRBJ1-4 | NA | NA | TRBV19 | CASSIGTALNEKLFF | TGTGCCAGTAGTATAGGCACAGCACTCAATGAAAAACTGTTTTTT
TRBJ2-4 | NA | NA | TRBV12-3/TRBV12-4 | CASSPVWDGIQYF | TGTGCCAGCAGCCCAGTTTGGGATGGTATTCAGTACTTC
TRBJ1-5 | NA | NA | TRBV21-1 | CASSKAEGRGPQHF | TGTGCCAGCAGCAAAGCCGAGGGGAGGGGGCCCCAGCATTTT
TRBJ2-7 | NA | NA | TRBV7-9 | CASSLESEQYF | TGTGCCAGCAGCTTAGAAAGCGAGCAGTACTTC
TRBJ1-1 | NA | NA | TRBV28 | CASREPSMNTEAFF | TGTGCCAGCAGAGAACCGAGTATGAACACTGAAGCTTTCTTT
TRBJ2-7 | TRBD1 | NA | TRBV4-1 | CASSQSGQGALAEQYF | TGCGCCAGCAGCCAATCGGGACAGGGGGCTCTAGCCGAGCAGTACTTC